This T cell receptor beta chain was sequenced in a study of blood T cell repertoires in COVID-19. This clone was recorded a few times. The CDR3 is 13 amino acids. J gave up 11 bases and V 6 bases, and 4 bases lay outside the gene matches. Looked up from germline, CDR1 is MNHEY and CDR2 is SMNVEV (reference sequence). Original processing notes: Reference gene primer amplification gave estimated nucleated cell counts. Method: immunoSEQ multiplex PCR; TCRdb's copy keeps in-frame clones and lacks some. Clonal size and the V and J genes are those of that table, whereas D and trimming came from the DNA. The data contain about 270,000 clones, roughly 91% of them seen just once; the ten biggest clones take up over 2%.

Material for sequencing was PBMCs or T cells enriched from blood (not recorded which). The rearrangement links TRBV27 to TRBJ1-6, with 10 bases fitting TRBD1. The sequence was obtained from a woman aged 40 to 50 with acute COVID-19. The CDR3 DNA follows: TGTGCCAGCAGCGACAGGGGGCATCCACCCCTCCACTTT. Its translation is CASSDRGHPPLHF.